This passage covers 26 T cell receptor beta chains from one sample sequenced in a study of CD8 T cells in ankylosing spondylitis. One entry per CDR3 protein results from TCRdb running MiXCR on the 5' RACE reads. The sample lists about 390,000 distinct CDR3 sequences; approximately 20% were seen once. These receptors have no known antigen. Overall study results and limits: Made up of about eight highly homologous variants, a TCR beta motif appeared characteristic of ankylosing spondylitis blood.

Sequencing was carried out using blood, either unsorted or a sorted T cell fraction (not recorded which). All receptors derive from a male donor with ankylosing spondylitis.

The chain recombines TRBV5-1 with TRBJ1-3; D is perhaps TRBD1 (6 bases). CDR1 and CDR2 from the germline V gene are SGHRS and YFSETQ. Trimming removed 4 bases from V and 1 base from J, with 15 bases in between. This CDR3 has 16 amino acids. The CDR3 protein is CASSTGATGSGNTIYF. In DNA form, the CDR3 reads TGCGCCAGCAGCACGGGAGCTACAGGGTCTGGAAACACCATATATTTT.

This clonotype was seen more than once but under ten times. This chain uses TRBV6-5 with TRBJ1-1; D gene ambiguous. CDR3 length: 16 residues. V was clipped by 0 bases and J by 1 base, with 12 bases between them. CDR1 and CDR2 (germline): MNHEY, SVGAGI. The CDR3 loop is CASSYSRAITNTEAFF. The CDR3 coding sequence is TGTGCCAGCAGTTACTCGAGGGCGATTACGAACACTGAAGCTTTCTTT.

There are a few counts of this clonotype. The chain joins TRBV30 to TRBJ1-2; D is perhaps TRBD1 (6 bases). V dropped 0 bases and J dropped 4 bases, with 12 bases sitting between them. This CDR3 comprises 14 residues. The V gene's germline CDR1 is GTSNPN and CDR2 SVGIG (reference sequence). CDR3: CAWSVDRSFYGYTF. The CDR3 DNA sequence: TGTGCCTGGAGTGTAGACAGGAGCTTCTATGGCTACACCTTC.

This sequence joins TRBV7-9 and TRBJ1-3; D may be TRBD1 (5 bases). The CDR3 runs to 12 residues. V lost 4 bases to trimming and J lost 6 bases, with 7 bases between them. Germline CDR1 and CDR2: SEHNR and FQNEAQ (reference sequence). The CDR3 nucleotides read TGTGCCAGCAGCTGGGACTCAAACACCATATATTTT. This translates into CASSWDSNTIYF.

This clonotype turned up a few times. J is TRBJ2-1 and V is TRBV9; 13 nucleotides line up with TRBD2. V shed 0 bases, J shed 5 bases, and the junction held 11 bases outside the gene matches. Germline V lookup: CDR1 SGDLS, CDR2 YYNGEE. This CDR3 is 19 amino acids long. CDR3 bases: TGTGCCAGCAGCGTAGCCAGGACTAGCGGGAGCGAACAGGACAATGAGCAGTTCTTC. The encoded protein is CASSVARTSGSEQDNEQFF.

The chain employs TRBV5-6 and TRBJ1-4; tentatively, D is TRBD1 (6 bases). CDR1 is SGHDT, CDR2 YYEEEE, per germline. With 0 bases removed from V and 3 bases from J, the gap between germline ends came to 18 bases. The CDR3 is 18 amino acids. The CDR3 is CASSLGQGLRSSNEKLFF. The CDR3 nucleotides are TGTGCCAGCAGCTTGGGGCAGGGGTTGAGGTCGTCTAATGAAAAACTGTTTTTT.

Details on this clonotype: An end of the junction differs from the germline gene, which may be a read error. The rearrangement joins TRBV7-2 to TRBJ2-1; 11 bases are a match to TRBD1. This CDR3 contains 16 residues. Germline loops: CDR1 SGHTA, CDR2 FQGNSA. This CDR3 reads CATSGYWGQGGNEQFF. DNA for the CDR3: TGTGCCACCAGCGGTTATTGGGGACAGGGGGGCAATGAGCAGTTCTTC.

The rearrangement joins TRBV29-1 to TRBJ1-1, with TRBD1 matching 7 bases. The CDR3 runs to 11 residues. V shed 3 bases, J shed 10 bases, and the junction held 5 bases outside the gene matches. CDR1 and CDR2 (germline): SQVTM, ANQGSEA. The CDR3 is CSVETRGRAFF. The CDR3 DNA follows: TGCAGCGTTGAGACCAGGGGGAGAGCTTTCTTT. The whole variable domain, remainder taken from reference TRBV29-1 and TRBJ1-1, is SAVISQKPSRDICQRGTSLTIQCQVDSQVTMMFWYRQQPGQSLTLIATANQGSEATYESGFVIDKFPISRPNLTFSTLTVSNMSPEDSSIYLCSVETRGRAFFGQGTRLTVV.

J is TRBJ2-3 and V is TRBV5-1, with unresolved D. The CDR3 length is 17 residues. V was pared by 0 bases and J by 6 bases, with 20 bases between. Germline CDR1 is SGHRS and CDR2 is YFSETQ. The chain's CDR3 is CASSLVTGRRPRDTQYF. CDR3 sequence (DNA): TGCGCCAGCAGCTTGGTCACGGGCAGGCGCCCCCGGGATACGCAGTATTTT.

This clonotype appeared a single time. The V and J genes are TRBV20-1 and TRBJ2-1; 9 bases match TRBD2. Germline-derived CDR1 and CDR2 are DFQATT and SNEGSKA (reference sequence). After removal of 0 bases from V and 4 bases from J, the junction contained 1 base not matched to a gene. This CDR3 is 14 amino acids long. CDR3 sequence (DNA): TGCAGTGCTAGAGAGACTAGCGGTTACAATGAGCAGTTCTTC. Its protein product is CSARETSGYNEQFF.

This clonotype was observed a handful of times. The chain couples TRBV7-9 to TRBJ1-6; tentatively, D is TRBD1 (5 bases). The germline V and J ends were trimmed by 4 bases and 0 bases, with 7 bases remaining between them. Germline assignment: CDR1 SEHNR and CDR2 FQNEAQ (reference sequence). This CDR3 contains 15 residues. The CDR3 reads CASSSDNSYNSPLHF. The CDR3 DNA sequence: TGTGCCAGCAGCTCGGACAACTCCTATAATTCACCCCTCCACTTT.

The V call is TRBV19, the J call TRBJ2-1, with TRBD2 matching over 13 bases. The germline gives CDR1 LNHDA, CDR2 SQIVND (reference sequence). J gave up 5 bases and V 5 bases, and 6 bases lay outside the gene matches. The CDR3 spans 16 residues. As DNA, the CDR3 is TGTGCCAGTAGTGACCGGGGGACTAGCGGGAACAATGAGCAGTTCTTC. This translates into CASSDRGTSGNNEQFF.

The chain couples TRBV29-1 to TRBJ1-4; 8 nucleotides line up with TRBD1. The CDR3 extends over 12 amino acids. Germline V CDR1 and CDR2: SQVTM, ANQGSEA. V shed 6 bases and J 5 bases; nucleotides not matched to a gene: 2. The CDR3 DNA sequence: TGCAGCGTCAGACAGGGGAATGAAAAACTGTTTTTT. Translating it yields CSVRQGNEKLFF.

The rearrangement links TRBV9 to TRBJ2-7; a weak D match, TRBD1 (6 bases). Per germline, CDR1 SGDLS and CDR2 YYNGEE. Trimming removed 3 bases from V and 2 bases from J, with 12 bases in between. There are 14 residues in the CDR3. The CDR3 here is CASSGTVLPYEQYF. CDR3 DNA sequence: TGTGCCAGCAGCGGGACAGTTCTTCCCTACGAGCAGTACTTC.

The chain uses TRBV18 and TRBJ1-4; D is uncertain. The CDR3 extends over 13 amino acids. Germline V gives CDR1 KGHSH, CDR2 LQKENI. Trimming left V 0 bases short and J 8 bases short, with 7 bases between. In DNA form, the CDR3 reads TGTGCCAGCTCACCACCAGGGCTGGAAAAACTGTTTTTT. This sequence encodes CASSPPGLEKLFF.

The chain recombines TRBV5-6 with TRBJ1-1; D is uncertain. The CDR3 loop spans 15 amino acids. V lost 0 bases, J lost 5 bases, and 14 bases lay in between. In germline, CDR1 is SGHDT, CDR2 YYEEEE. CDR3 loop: CASSLGLALGTEAFF. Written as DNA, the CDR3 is TGTGCCAGCAGCTTGGGGTTGGCTTTGGGGACTGAAGCTTTCTTT.

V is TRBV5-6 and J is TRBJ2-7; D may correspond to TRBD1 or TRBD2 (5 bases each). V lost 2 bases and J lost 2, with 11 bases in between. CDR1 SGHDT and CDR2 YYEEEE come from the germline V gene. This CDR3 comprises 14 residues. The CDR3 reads CASSLTGTTYEQYF. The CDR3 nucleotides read TGTGCCAGCAGCTTAACCGGGACGACCTACGAGCAGTACTTC.

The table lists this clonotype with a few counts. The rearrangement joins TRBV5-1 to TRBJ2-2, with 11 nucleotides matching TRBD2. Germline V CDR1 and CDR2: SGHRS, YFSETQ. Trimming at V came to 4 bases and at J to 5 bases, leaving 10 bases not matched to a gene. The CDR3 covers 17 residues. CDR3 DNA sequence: TGCGCCAGCAGCGACGAGATTATAGCGGGAGGGACCGGGGAGCTGTTTTTT. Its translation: CASSDEIIAGGTGELFF.

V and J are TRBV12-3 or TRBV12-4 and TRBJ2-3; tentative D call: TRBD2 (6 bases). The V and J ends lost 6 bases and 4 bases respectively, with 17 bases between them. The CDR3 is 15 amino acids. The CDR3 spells CASSWGLPRADTQYF. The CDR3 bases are TGTGCCAGCAGCTGGGGACTGCCGCGGGCAGATACGCAGTATTTT.

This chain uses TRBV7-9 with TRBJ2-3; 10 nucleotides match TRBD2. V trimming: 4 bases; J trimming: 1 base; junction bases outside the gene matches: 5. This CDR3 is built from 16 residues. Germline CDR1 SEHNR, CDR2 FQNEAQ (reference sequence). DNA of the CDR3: TGTGCCAGCAGCTCCGTAGCGGGAGGTGGCACAGATACGCAGTATTTT. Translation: CASSSVAGGGTDTQYF.

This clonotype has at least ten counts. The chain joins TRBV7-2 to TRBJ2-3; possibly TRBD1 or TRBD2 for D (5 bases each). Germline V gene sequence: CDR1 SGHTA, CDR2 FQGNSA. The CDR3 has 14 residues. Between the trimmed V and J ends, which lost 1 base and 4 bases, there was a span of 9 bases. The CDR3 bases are TGTGCCAGCAGCTTAGGAGGGGCGGCAGATACGCAGTATTTT. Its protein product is CASSLGGAADTQYF.

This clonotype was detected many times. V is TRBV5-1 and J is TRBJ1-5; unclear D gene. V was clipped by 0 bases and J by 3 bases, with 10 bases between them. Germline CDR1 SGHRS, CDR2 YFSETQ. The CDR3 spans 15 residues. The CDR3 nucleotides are TGCGCCAGCAGCTTGGATGACGGCGTCAATCAGCCCCAGCATTTT. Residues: CASSLDDGVNQPQHF. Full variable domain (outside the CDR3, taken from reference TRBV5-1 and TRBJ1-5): KAGVTQTPRYLIKTRGQQVTLSCSPISGHRSVSWYQQTPGQGLQFLFEYFSETQRNKGNFPGRFSGRQFSNSRSEMNVSTLELGDSALYLCASSLDDGVNQPQHFGDGTRLSIL.

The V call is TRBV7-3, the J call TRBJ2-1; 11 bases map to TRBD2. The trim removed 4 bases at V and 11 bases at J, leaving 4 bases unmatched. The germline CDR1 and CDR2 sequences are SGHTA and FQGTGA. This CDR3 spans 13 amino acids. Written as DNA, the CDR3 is TGTGCCAGCAGCTCGGGACTAGCGGAAAAGCAGTTCTTC. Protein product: CASSSGLAEKQFF.

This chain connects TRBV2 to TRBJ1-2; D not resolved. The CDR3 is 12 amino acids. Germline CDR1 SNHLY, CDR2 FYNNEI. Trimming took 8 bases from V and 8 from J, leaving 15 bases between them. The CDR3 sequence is CASDQLRRGYTF. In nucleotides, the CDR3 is TGTGCCAGCGATCAACTTCGACGGGGCTACACCTTC.

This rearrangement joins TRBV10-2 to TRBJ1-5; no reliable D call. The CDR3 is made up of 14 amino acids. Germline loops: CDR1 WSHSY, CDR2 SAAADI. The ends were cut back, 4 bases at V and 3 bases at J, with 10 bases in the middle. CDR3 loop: CASSANPPNQPQHF. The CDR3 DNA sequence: TGCGCCAGCAGTGCAAATCCCCCCAATCAGCCCCAGCATTTT.

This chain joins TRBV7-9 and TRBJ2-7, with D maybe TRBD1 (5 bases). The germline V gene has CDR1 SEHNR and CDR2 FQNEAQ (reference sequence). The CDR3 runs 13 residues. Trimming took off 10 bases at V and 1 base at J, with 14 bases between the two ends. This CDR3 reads CAILLGDSYEQYF. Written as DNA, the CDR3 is TGTGCCATCCTTTTAGGGGATTCCTACGAGCAGTACTTC.